These T cell receptor beta chains were read from a single sample in a study of shared clonotypes between healthy human individuals. Only in-frame clones appear in the TCRdb table, and some are missing; sequencing was by immunoSEQ multiplex PCR. Of just over 2,000,000 clones listed, 90% to 95% are singletons. The sequenced material came from naive CD4+ T cells sorted from blood. These receptor sequences come from a man younger than 35 in good health. The CDR3 runs from the conserved cysteine through the conserved F or W. Each record gives: clone size, D gene, V gene, J gene, CDR3 protein, CDR3 DNA. The D gene is left open where the match is weak. Part of the rows lack a size; the others show once, few, many or a class for expanded clones.

.	TRBD1	TRBV10-3	TRBJ1-1	CAISRQGAVTEAFF	TGTGCCATCAGTCGACAGGGGGCTGTCACTGAAGCTTTCTTT
.	TRBD2	TRBV7-8	TRBJ2-1	CASSSELAGEIPSYNEQFF	TGTGCCAGCAGCTCGGAACTAGCGGGAGAGATTCCCTCCTACAATGAGCAGTTCTTC
.	TRBD2	TRBV5-4	TRBJ2-4	CASSSGGAQVAKNIQYF	TGTGCCAGCAGCTCGGGGGGGGCACAGGTAGCCAAAAACATTCAGTACTTC
.	TRBD2	TRBV4-1	TRBJ2-1	CASSLLAGAEYEQFF	TGCGCCAGCAGCCTCTTAGCGGGAGCGGAATATGAGCAGTTCTTC
once	.	TRBV6-5	TRBJ1-5	CASSYEGTNQPQHF	TGTGCCAGCAGTTACGAGGGGACTAATCAGCCCCAGCATTTT
.	TRBD2	TRBV7-9	TRBJ2-7	CASSHSGVEQYF	TGTGCCAGCAGCCATAGCGGGGTTGAGCAGTACTTC
.	TRBD2	TRBV5-1	TRBJ2-1	CATTIAGNDYNEQFF	TGCGCCACCACGATAGCGGGAAACGACTACAATGAGCAGTTCTTC
.	TRBD1	TRBV4-1	TRBJ2-7	CASSQDTGVVREQYF	TGCGCCAGCAGCCAAGACACAGGGGTTGTTCGCGAGCAGTACTTC
.	.	TRBV18	TRBJ1-1	CASSPLAGAGEAFF	TGTGCCAGCTCACCTTTGGCTGGGGCCGGTGAAGCTTTCTTT
.	.	TRBV28	TRBJ2-1	CASSQYNEQFF	TGTGCCAGCAGCCAATACAATGAGCAGTTCTTC
.	.	TRBV10-3	TRBJ2-1	CAISDYGEQFF	TGTGCCATCAGTGATTACGGTGAGCAGTTCTTC
.	.	TRBV5-1	TRBJ1-6	CASSLALGGYSPLHF	TGCGCCAGCAGCTTGGCCTTGGGTGGATATTCACCCCTCCACTTT
.	TRBD1	TRBV7-6	TRBJ2-7	CASSLTGNRGEQYF	TGTGCCAGCAGCTTGACAGGGAATAGGGGCGAGCAGTACTTC
.	.	TRBV15	TRBJ1-5	CATSRDWGNGNQPQHF	TGTGCCACCAGCAGAGATTGGGGGAATGGCAATCAGCCCCAGCATTTT
.	TRBD2	TRBV2	TRBJ2-7	CASSASRTSGPYYEQYF	TGTGCCAGCAGTGCCTCCCGCACTAGCGGGCCCTACTACGAGCAGTACTTC
.	.	TRBV18	TRBJ2-5	CASSLRTAKKETQYF	TGTGCCAGCTCACTCAGGACGGCTAAAAAAGAGACCCAGTACTTC
.	.	TRBV10-2	TRBJ2-3	CASRPPGTDTQYF	TGCGCCAGCCGGCCACCGGGCACAGATACGCAGTATTTT
.	.	TRBV6-6	TRBJ2-7	CASSFAGTLYEQYF	TGTGCCAGCAGTTTTGCCGGGACTTTGTACGAGCAGTACTTC
few	.	TRBV19	TRBJ1-1	CASSIWETVNTEAFF	TGTGCCAGTAGTATCTGGGAGACAGTGAACACTGAAGCTTTCTTT
.	TRBD1	TRBV5-1	TRBJ2-2	CASSSAGQGPTGELFF	TGCGCCAGCAGCTCGGCGGGACAGGGACCCACCGGGGAGCTGTTTTTT
.	.	TRBV18	TRBJ2-3	CASSPPTNTDTQYF	TGTGCCAGCTCACCCCCGACTAACACAGATACGCAGTATTTT
.	.	TRBV27	TRBJ1-1	CASNPGGEMGITEAFF	TGTGCCAGCAACCCTGGGGGGGAGATGGGGATTACTGAAGCTTTCTTT
.	.	TRBV4-3	TRBJ1-2	CASSQDVEFGYTF	TGCGCCAGCAGCCAAGATGTTGAGTTTGGCTACACCTTC
.	.	TRBV7-9	TRBJ2-3	CASSRTGPSEGSFTDTQYF	TGTGCCAGCAGCCGTACGGGACCTTCGGAAGGGAGTTTCACAGATACGCAGTATTTT
.	TRBD1	TRBV4-1	TRBJ2-1	CASSLTGGGYTYSYNEQFF	TGCGCCAGCAGCCTGACAGGGGGCGGCTATACGTACTCCTACAATGAGCAGTTCTTC
.	TRBD1	TRBV19	TRBJ1-6	CASSLTDRAYNSPLHF	TGTGCCAGTAGTCTAACGGACAGGGCCTATAATTCACCCCTCCACTTT
.	.	TRBV2	TRBJ2-1	CASKWTAAPGNEQFF	TGTGCCAGCAAGTGGACGGCAGCCCCGGGCAATGAGCAGTTCTTC
.	TRBD1	TRBV6-5	TRBJ1-2	CASVRTGGNYGYTF	TGTGCCAGCGTCCGGACAGGGGGAAATTATGGCTACACCTTC
once	TRBD1	TRBV7-9	TRBJ2-7	CASSLVSGTGTYEQYF	TGTGCCAGCAGCTTAGTCTCTGGGACAGGGACCTACGAGCAGTACTTC